One and the same sample provided the 17 T cell receptor beta chains below, sequenced in a study of blood T cell repertoires in COVID-19. Some clones are missing from TCRdb's copy, which holds only in-frame ones; the method was immunoSEQ multiplex PCR. The table records fewer than 90,000 clones, about 77% of them present only once. Material for sequencing was peripheral blood. Receptor source: a man between 65 and 85 years old with COVID-19, enrolled during active disease.

This rearrangement joins TRBV30 to TRBJ2-1, with 7 bases matching TRBD2. The V segment lost 1 base and the J segment 10 bases; nucleotides outside the gene matches: 4. CDR1 is GTSNPN, CDR2 SVGIG, per germline (reference sequence). The CDR3 is 12 amino acids. Here the CDR3 reads CAWSETSMEQFF. CDR3 nucleotide sequence: TGTGCCTGGAGTGAGACTAGCATGGAGCAGTTCTTC.

The chain links TRBV7-9 to TRBJ1-3, with TRBD1 as a possible D gene (5 bases). The CDR3 is 12 residues long. The germline CDR1 and CDR2 sequences are SEHNR and FQNEAQ (reference sequence). Between the trimmed V and J ends, which lost 5 bases and 8 bases, there was a span of 10 bases. The DNA of the CDR3 is TGTGCCAGCAGCCTGGGGGGAGACACCATATATTTT. It specifies CASSLGGDTIYF.

As DNA, the CDR3 is TGTGCCAGCAGTTACTCCACAGGGGGCTTTGGCTACACCTTC. Protein sequence: CASSYSTGGFGYTF. The chain has TRBV6-5 and TRBJ1-2; 9 positions match TRBD1. This CDR3 is 14 amino acids long. Per the germline V gene, CDR1 is MNHEY and CDR2 is SVGAGI. V shed 0 bases and J 7 bases; nucleotides not matched to a gene: 3.

This chain links TRBV7-2 with TRBJ2-2; possibly TRBD2 for D (6 bases). The V and J ends lost 5 bases and 7 bases respectively, with 17 bases between them. The CDR3 contains 15 residues. Germline V gene data show CDR1 as SGHTA and CDR2 as FQGNSA. The DNA of the CDR3 is TGTGCCAGCAGCCCCCGACTAGAATTGCACGGGGAGCTGTTTTTT. It codes for CASSPRLELHGELFF.

The V and J genes are TRBV4-3 and TRBJ2-1; 8 nucleotides agree with TRBD2. Looked up from germline, CDR1 is LGHNA and CDR2 is YSLEER. The V gene end was trimmed by 1 base and the J gene end by 9 bases; junction bases not matched to a gene: 5. The CDR3 runs to 14 residues. CDR3 amino acids: CASSQGGLVGEQFF. CDR3 DNA: TGCGCCAGCAGCCAAGGGGGACTAGTCGGTGAGCAGTTCTTC.

The chain uses TRBV30 and TRBJ2-3; 9 bases align to TRBD2. The germline V gene encodes CDR1 GTSNPN and CDR2 SVGIG (reference sequence). Trimming at V came to 4 bases and at J to 0 bases, leaving 2 bases not matched to a gene. CDR3 length: 14 amino acids. The CDR3 DNA reads TGTGCCTGGACTAGCGGGATTAGCACAGATACGCAGTATTTT. It specifies CAWTSGISTDTQYF.

This sequence joins TRBV6-6 and TRBJ1-3; D uncertain. V dropped 6 bases and J dropped 0 bases, with 9 bases sitting between them. Germline V gives CDR1 MNHNY, CDR2 SVGAGI (reference sequence). The CDR3 length is 14 residues. The CDR3 bases are TGTGCCAGCAGCACGGGTCTCTCTGGAAACACCATATATTTT. This sequence encodes CASSTGLSGNTIYF.

The chain employs TRBV18 and TRBJ1-5; 8 bases map to TRBD1. This CDR3 comprises 14 residues. With V trimmed by 6 bases and J by 7 bases, 8 bases remained unmatched. CDR1 and CDR2 from the germline V gene are KGHSH and LQKENI. The CDR3 protein is CASSSQGVGQPQHF. The DNA of the CDR3 is TGTGCCAGCTCCTCACAGGGGGTCGGGCAGCCCCAGCATTTT.

The rearrangement links TRBV6-5 to TRBJ1-1, with unresolved D. Germline V gene sequence: CDR1 MNHEY, CDR2 SVGAGI. V dropped 6 bases and J dropped 1 base, with 15 bases sitting between them. The CDR3 loop spans 15 amino acids. This CDR3 is CASRPVGGRNTEAFF. CDR3 DNA: TGTGCCAGCAGACCCGTTGGAGGGCGGAACACTGAAGCTTTCTTT.

This clone turned up a few times. The chain employs TRBV6-6 and TRBJ1-1; D perhaps matches TRBD1 (6 bases). The length of the CDR3 is 17 residues. Germline-derived CDR1 and CDR2 are MNHNY and SVGAGI (reference sequence). V was pared by 5 bases and J by 1 base, with 20 bases between. The CDR3 loop reads CASSPPGTQWGNTEAFF. The CDR3 DNA reads TGTGCCAGCAGTCCTCCTGGGACACAATGGGGGAACACTGAAGCTTTCTTT.

This clone was seen only once. The chain recombines TRBV27 with TRBJ1-6; 8 bases match TRBD1. This CDR3 comprises 17 residues. V trimming: 6 bases; J trimming: 0 bases; junction bases outside the gene matches: 7. Germline V gene data show CDR1 as MNHEY and CDR2 as SMNVEV (reference sequence). The CDR3 sequence: CASRHGDRSSYNSPLHF. The CDR3 bases are TGTGCCAGCAGGCATGGGGACAGGAGCTCCTATAATTCACCCCTCCACTTT.

The CDR3 protein is CASSTELGYEQYF. As DNA, the CDR3 is TGTGCCAGCAGTACAGAGTTAGGTTACGAGCAGTACTTC. The chain is built from TRBV7-9 and TRBJ2-7; D not resolved. The CDR3 covers 13 residues. Germline V CDR1 and CDR2: SEHNR, FQNEAQ (reference sequence). V shed 6 bases and J shed 4 bases, with 13 bases lying between them.

This clone was observed once. V usage is TRBV7-9 and J usage is TRBJ2-2; TRBD1 matches 9 bases. V shed 5 bases and J 7 bases; nucleotides not matched to a gene: 5. This CDR3 has 14 residues. CDR1 and CDR2 (germline): SEHNR, FQNEAQ (reference sequence). The DNA for the CDR3 is TGTGCCAGCAGCCCACAGGGGGCGGACGGGGAGCTGTTTTTT. This translates into CASSPQGADGELFF. Combining the CDR3 with reference TRBV7-9 and TRBJ2-2 gives the whole variable domain DTGVSQNPRHKITKRGQNVTFRCDPISEHNRLYWYRQTLGQGPEFLTYFQNEAQLEKSRLLSDRFSAERPKGSFSTLEIQRTEQGDSAMYLCASSPQGADGELFFGEGSRLTVL.

With regard to this clone: This may come from a read error, since a much larger clone is one base off. This chain links TRBV7-8 with TRBJ1-1; TRBD1 agrees at 8 bases. Germline V gives CDR1 SGHVS, CDR2 FQNEAQ. CDR3 size: 14 residues. The trim removed 4 bases at V and 0 bases at J, leaving 1 base unmatched. CDR3 region: CASSWDRLNTEAFF. The CDR3 DNA sequence: TGTGCCAGCAGCTGGGACAGGTTGAACACTGAAGCTTTCTTT.

The chain uses TRBV4-1 and TRBJ1-1; 9 nucleotides line up with TRBD1. This CDR3 spans 15 amino acids. V shed 6 bases and J 6 bases; nucleotides not matched to a gene: 11. Germline V gene data show CDR1 as MGHRA and CDR2 as YSYEKL. The CDR3 DNA is TGCGCCAGCAGACCCGGACAGGGGAGTCTCGCTGAAGCTTTCTTT. Translation: CASRPGQGSLAEAFF.

This chain uses TRBV24-1 with TRBJ1-2, with TRBD1 identical over 7 bases. The trim removed 6 bases at V and 7 bases at J, leaving 4 bases unmatched. Germline loops: CDR1 KGHDR, CDR2 SFDVKD. There are 12 residues in the CDR3. The chain's CDR3 is CATSSQGVGYTF. CDR3 bases: TGTGCCACCAGTAGCCAGGGGGTTGGCTACACCTTC.

This clone was seen just once. The CDR3 reads CAISESKATGGETQYF. Written as DNA, the CDR3 is TGTGCCATCAGTGAGTCAAAGGCAACGGGGGGAGAGACCCAGTACTTC. The chain recombines TRBV10-3 with TRBJ2-5; 7 bases align to TRBD2. Germline-derived CDR1 and CDR2 are ENHRY and SYGVKD. Germline trimming cut 0 bases from V and 4 bases from J; bases unmatched to any gene: 8. CDR3 length: 16 amino acids.